A selection of T cell receptor beta chains follows, all from one sample in a study of PD-1 blockade in classical Hodgkin lymphoma. Sequenced by immunoSEQ multiplex PCR; TCRdb stores in-frame clones only, minus some. The table shows about 40,000 clones, with about 90% occurring only once. Source: peripheral blood mononuclear cells (PBMCs), taken at baseline. The receptors originated from a human donor with classical Hodgkin lymphoma. The CDR3 runs from the conserved cysteine through the conserved F or W. A D gene is named only where the DNA matches it firmly. Expanded clones get a size class; other rows say once, few or many, or leave the size out.

TRBV7-2	13	TRBJ2-5	once	TRBD1	TGTGCCAGCAGCCAAGGACAGGGGGAGACCCAGTACTTC	CASSQGQGETQYF
TRBV6-6	15	TRBJ2-7	NA	NA	TGTGCCAGCATCTCGGCCGGGTCTTGGTGGGGCGAGCAGTACTTC	CASISAGSWWGEQYF
TRBV5-5	15	TRBJ1-4	NA	TRBD1	TGTGCCAGCAGTTCCCTGACAGGGAACTCTGAAAAACTGTTTTTT	CASSSLTGNSEKLFF
TRBV7-9	14	TRBJ1-2	NA	NA	TGTGCCAGCAGCTTAATCCCGACTAACTATGGCTACACCTTC	CASSLIPTNYGYTF
TRBV7-9	18	TRBJ2-3	NA	NA	TGTGCCAGCAGCCCAGGGTCAGGCGGGGACTCTTACACAGATACGCAGTATTTT	CASSPGSGGDSYTDTQYF
TRBV6-1	15	TRBJ1-5	NA	TRBD1	TGTGCCAGCAGTGGATACAGGGGGACGGATCAGCCCCAGCATTTT	CASSGYRGTDQPQHF
TRBV7-9	14	TRBJ1-5	NA	NA	TGTGCCAGCAGCTTAGAGGGTGGAAATCAGCCCCAGCATTTT	CASSLEGGNQPQHF
TRBV18	15	TRBJ2-1	NA	NA	TGTGCCAGCTCTCTCGGGACCCCCTCCGGCAATGAGCAGTTCTTC	CASSLGTPSGNEQFF
TRBV6-9	13	TRBJ2-5	NA	TRBD1	TGTGCCAGCAAAAGACAGGGGGTCGAGACCCAGTACTTC	CASKRQGVETQYF
TRBV29-1	15	TRBJ2-3	NA	TRBD1	TGCAGCGTTGAAGATACAGGGGTGGGGGCAGATACGCAGTATTTT	CSVEDTGVGADTQYF
TRBV4-1	16	TRBJ1-2	NA	NA	TGCGCCAGCAGCCAAGCTCCATCAACAGGGCTCTATGGCTACACCTTC	CASSQAPSTGLYGYTF
TRBV5-8	13	TRBJ2-7	few	NA	TGTGCCAGCAGCTTGGGGAGCTCCTACGAGCAGTACTTC	CASSLGSSYEQYF
TRBV5-1	15	TRBJ2-2	NA	NA	TGCGCCAGCAGACCGCTGGTGGCGGACACCGGGGAGCTGTTTTTT	CASRPLVADTGELFF
TRBV7-2	15	TRBJ2-7	NA	NA	TGTGCCAGCAGCGTATTCGGGGTGCGCTCCTACGAGCAGTACTTC	CASSVFGVRSYEQYF
TRBV7-9	17	TRBJ2-3	NA	NA	TGTGCCAGCAGCTTAGGGCGGAGCGGCGGCGGCACAGATACGCAGTATTTT	CASSLGRSGGGTDTQYF
TRBV11-1	16	TRBJ1-1	NA	NA	TGTGCCAGCAGCTTAGCCCAGTTAGGTCCGAACACTGAAGCTTTCTTT	CASSLAQLGPNTEAFF
TRBV2	12	TRBJ2-1	once	NA	TGTGCCAGCAGAGGGGGAGGGTATGAGCAGTTCTTC	CASRGGGYEQFF
TRBV18	13	TRBJ1-5	NA	NA	TGTGCCAGCTCACCAGGGGGAGATCAGCCCCAGCATTTT	CASSPGGDQPQHF
TRBV28	11	TRBJ1-1	NA	NA	TGTGCCAGCAGGGGGAACACTGAAGCTTTCTTT	CASRGNTEAFF
TRBV11-3	15	TRBJ2-2	NA	NA	TGTGCCAGCAGCTTAGGGATAGCGAACACCGGGGAGCTGTTTTTT	CASSLGIANTGELFF
TRBV5-1	18	TRBJ1-1	NA	NA	TGCGCCAGCAGCTTGGAACAGGGAGGACGGGTTGGGAACACTGAAGCTTTCTTT	CASSLEQGGRVGNTEAFF
TRBV11-2	14	TRBJ2-3	NA	NA	TGTGCCAGCAGCTTACAGATTAGCACAGATACGCAGTATTTT	CASSLQISTDTQYF
TRBV9	12	TRBJ1-5	once	NA	TGTGCCAGCAGCCCGCTGGATCAGCCCCAGCATTTT	CASSPLDQPQHF
TRBV27	15	TRBJ2-7	NA	NA	TGTGCCAGCAGTTTAGACCAGTATAGCGCCTACGAGCAGTACTTC	CASSLDQYSAYEQYF
TRBV18	16	TRBJ1-3	NA	NA	TGTGCCAGCTCACCACTCCCCACAGGGTCTGGAAACACCATATATTTT	CASSPLPTGSGNTIYF
TRBV18	16	TRBJ1-5	NA	TRBD1	TGTGCCAGCTCACCACCCAACAGGGGAGGCAATCAGCCCCAGCATTTT	CASSPPNRGGNQPQHF
TRBV25-1	14	TRBJ2-5	once	NA	TGTGCCAGCAGTGAATATGCACTCGGGGAGACCCAGTACTTC	CASSEYALGETQYF
TRBV5-8	14	TRBJ2-7	NA	TRBD1	TGTGCCAGCAGCGTGGACAGGGGATCGGGAGAGCAGTACTTC	CASSVDRGSGEQYF
TRBV2	16	TRBJ1-4	few	NA	TGTGCCAGCAGTGAATCTCACTTGTGGGGTAATGAAAAACTGTTTTTT	CASSESHLWGNEKLFF
TRBV6-5	15	TRBJ2-3	NA	NA	TGTGCCAGCAGTTACCGAAGAGAGGGCACAGATACGCAGTATTTT	CASSYRREGTDTQYF
TRBV27	15	TRBJ2-7	NA	TRBD2	TGTGCCAGCGGGGTGCTACTAGCGGGAGCCCACGAGCAGTACTTC	CASGVLLAGAHEQYF
TRBV19	16	TRBJ1-2	NA	TRBD1	TGTGCCAGTAGTATGCAACCTCGACAGGGGGCTAGGGGCTACACCTTC	CASSMQPRQGARGYTF
TRBV13	17	TRBJ1-6	NA	NA	TGTGCCAGCAGCTTACCCCTTAGCGACTCCTATAATTCACCCCTCCACTTT	CASSLPLSDSYNSPLHF
TRBV5-1	14	TRBJ2-3	NA	NA	TGCGCCAGCAGCTTGGTTAGTGGGGAGGATACGCAGTATTTT	CASSLVSGEDTQYF
TRBV4-1	14	TRBJ2-1	NA	TRBD2	TGCGCCAGCAGCCCCGGGACTAGCGGCCTTGAGCAGTTCTTC	CASSPGTSGLEQFF
TRBV7-9	15	TRBJ1-1	NA	TRBD1	TGTGCCAGCAGCTATCAGACAGGGGGGGTCACTGAAGCTTTCTTT	CASSYQTGGVTEAFF